The entry below describes one T cell receptor beta chain. The data derive from a study of blood T cell repertoires in COVID-19. TCRdb keeps only in-frame clones here, not all; method: immunoSEQ multiplex PCR. The sample includes fewer than 250,000 clones, less than 90% of them seen just once. Germline V gives CDR1 SGHRS, CDR2 YFSETQ. The CDR3 runs to 16 residues. Trimming took 0 bases from V and 4 from J; bases not matched to a gene: 7. The sample consisted of peripheral blood. The genes are TRBV5-1 and TRBJ1-2, with TRBD1 matching 9 bases. The sequence was collected from a woman aged 65 to 85 with active or convalescent COVID-19. CDR3 in DNA: TGCGCCAGCAGCTTGGCCTTACAGGGGGCAGGCTATGGCTACACCTTC. This encodes CASSLALQGAGYGYTF.